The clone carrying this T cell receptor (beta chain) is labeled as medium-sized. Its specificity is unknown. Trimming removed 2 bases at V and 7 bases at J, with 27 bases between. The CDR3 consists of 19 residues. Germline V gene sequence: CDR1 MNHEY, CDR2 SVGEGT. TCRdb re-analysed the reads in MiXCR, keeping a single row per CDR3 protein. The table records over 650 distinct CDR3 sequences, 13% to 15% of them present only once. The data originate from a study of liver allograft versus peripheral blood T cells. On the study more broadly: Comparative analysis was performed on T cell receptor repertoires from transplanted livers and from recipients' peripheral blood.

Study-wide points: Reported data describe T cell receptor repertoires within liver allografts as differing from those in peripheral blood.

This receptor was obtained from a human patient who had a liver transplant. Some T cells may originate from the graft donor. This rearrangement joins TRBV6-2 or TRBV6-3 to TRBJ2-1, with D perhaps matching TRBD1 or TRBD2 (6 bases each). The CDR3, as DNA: TGTGCCAGCAGTTACGGTAGCGATCACGGGCCGGGGGCCGGGAATGAGCAGTTCTTC. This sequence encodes CASSYGSDHGPGAGNEQFF.